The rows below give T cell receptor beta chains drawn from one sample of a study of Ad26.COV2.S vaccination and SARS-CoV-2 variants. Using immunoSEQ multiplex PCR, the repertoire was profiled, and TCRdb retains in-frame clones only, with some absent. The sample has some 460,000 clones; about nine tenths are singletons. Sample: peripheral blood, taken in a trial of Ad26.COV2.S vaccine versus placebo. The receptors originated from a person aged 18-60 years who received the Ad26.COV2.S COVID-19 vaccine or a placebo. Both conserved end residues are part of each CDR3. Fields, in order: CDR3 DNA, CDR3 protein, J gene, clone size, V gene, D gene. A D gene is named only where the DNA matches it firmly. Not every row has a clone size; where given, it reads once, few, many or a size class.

CDR3nt: TGTGCCAGCAGCGTAGGAGGAACGGGGGGGAGGGCTGATGGCTACACCTTC
CDR3aa: CASSVGGTGGRADGYTF
j_gene: TRBJ1-2
abundance: once
v_gene: TRBV9
d_gene: NA

CDR3nt: TGCGCCAGCAGCTTGGATCCAGCGGTGCAAGAGACCCAGTACTTC
CDR3aa: CASSLDPAVQETQYF
j_gene: TRBJ2-5
abundance: NA
v_gene: TRBV5-1
d_gene: NA

CDR3nt: TGTGCCAGCAGCTACAGCGGGTCGAGTCTCACAGATACGCAGTATTTT
CDR3aa: CASSYSGSSLTDTQYF
j_gene: TRBJ2-3
abundance: NA
v_gene: TRBV5-4
d_gene: NA

CDR3nt: TGTGCCACCAGCACGCGGTTACTAGCGGGGGGCCAAGAGACCCAGTACTTC
CDR3aa: CATSTRLLAGGQETQYF
j_gene: TRBJ2-5
abundance: NA
v_gene: TRBV15
d_gene: TRBD2

CDR3nt: TGTGCCAGCAGCTTGGTATCCACCGGGGAGCTGTTTTTT
CDR3aa: CASSLVSTGELFF
j_gene: TRBJ2-2
abundance: NA
v_gene: TRBV11-3
d_gene: NA

CDR3nt: TGTGCCAGCAGCCCGGGACGGAGCTACGAGCAGTACTTC
CDR3aa: CASSPGRSYEQYF
j_gene: TRBJ2-7
abundance: NA
v_gene: TRBV28
d_gene: NA

CDR3nt: TGTGCCACCAGCCAGGGGGACACTGAAGCTTTCTTT
CDR3aa: CATSQGDTEAFF
j_gene: TRBJ1-1
abundance: once
v_gene: TRBV24-1
d_gene: TRBD1

CDR3nt: TGTGCCAGCAGTTTAAGGGAGGGCAAAAGTAATGAAAAACTGTTTTTT
CDR3aa: CASSLREGKSNEKLFF
j_gene: TRBJ1-4
abundance: few
v_gene: TRBV27
d_gene: NA

CDR3nt: TGTGCCAGCTCACTGGGCCCACAGCTGTCTGGGGCCAACGTCCTGACTTTC
CDR3aa: CASSLGPQLSGANVLTF
j_gene: TRBJ2-6
abundance: NA
v_gene: TRBV18
d_gene: NA

CDR3nt: TGTGCAAGTCGCTGTAAACTACCGCAAGAGACCCAGTACTTC
CDR3aa: CASRCKLPQETQYF
j_gene: TRBJ2-5
abundance: once
v_gene: TRBV12-2
d_gene: NA

CDR3nt: TGTGCCAGCAGTGAAGCGGGACTAGCGGGGGGTCGTACAGATACGCAGTATTTT
CDR3aa: CASSEAGLAGGRTDTQYF
j_gene: TRBJ2-3
abundance: NA
v_gene: TRBV6-1
d_gene: TRBD2

CDR3nt: TGCGCCAGCAGCTTTTCTGACAGCGTTAACACTGAAGCTTTCTTT
CDR3aa: CASSFSDSVNTEAFF
j_gene: TRBJ1-1
abundance: NA
v_gene: TRBV5-1
d_gene: NA

CDR3nt: TGTGCCAGCGACGCCGGGACTAGCGGGGTAGATACGCAGTATTTT
CDR3aa: CASDAGTSGVDTQYF
j_gene: TRBJ2-3
abundance: NA
v_gene: TRBV5-4
d_gene: TRBD2

CDR3nt: TGTGCCAGCAGTACCCGGGACAGGTTGGACTATGGCTACACCTTC
CDR3aa: CASSTRDRLDYGYTF
j_gene: TRBJ1-2
abundance: NA
v_gene: TRBV6-5
d_gene: TRBD1

CDR3nt: TGTGCCAGCAGTGAAGGAACCGCCTACGAGCAGTACTTC
CDR3aa: CASSEGTAYEQYF
j_gene: TRBJ2-7
abundance: NA
v_gene: TRBV2
d_gene: NA

CDR3nt: TGTGCCAGCAGCCCCACCACCCTAGAAGAGCAGTTCTTC
CDR3aa: CASSPTTLEEQFF
j_gene: TRBJ2-1
abundance: NA
v_gene: TRBV7-9
d_gene: NA

CDR3nt: TGTGCCAGCAGCGGGACTAGCGGAATTAACCCCTACATTGGTGAGCAGTTCTTC
CDR3aa: CASSGTSGINPYIGEQFF
j_gene: TRBJ2-1
abundance: NA
v_gene: TRBV13
d_gene: TRBD2

CDR3nt: TGTGCCAGCAGTCCTCGGCCTTCAGAGCACAATTTCAATGAGCAGTTCTTC
CDR3aa: CASSPRPSEHNFNEQFF
j_gene: TRBJ2-1
abundance: NA
v_gene: TRBV25-1
d_gene: NA

CDR3nt: TGTGCCAGTAGAAGCAGCATTAATGAAAAACTGTTTTTT
CDR3aa: CASRSSINEKLFF
j_gene: TRBJ1-4
abundance: NA
v_gene: TRBV19
d_gene: NA

CDR3nt: TGTGCCAGCAGCCCGAGGTTCGCCACGAACACCGGGGAGCTGTTTTTT
CDR3aa: CASSPRFATNTGELFF
j_gene: TRBJ2-2
abundance: NA
v_gene: TRBV11-3
d_gene: NA

CDR3nt: TGTGCCAGCAGTTTCGGACAGTTGAACACTGAAGCTTTCTTT
CDR3aa: CASSFGQLNTEAFF
j_gene: TRBJ1-1
abundance: NA
v_gene: TRBV27
d_gene: NA

CDR3nt: TGTGCCAGTAGGCCTCAGGATAACTATGGCTACACCTTC
CDR3aa: CASRPQDNYGYTF
j_gene: TRBJ1-2
abundance: NA
v_gene: TRBV19
d_gene: NA

CDR3nt: TGTGCCAGCAGCCTCCTCAACCTTCCGGGGGGGATCTCCTACGAGCAGTACTTC
CDR3aa: CASSLLNLPGGISYEQYF
j_gene: TRBJ2-7
abundance: NA
v_gene: TRBV11-2
d_gene: TRBD2

CDR3nt: TGTGCCAGCAGCTTAGGGCAGAACTATGGCTACACCTTC
CDR3aa: CASSLGQNYGYTF
j_gene: TRBJ1-2
abundance: once
v_gene: TRBV7-9
d_gene: NA

CDR3nt: TGCAGCGTTGGGAGCTTAGGATACAATGAGCAGTTCTTC
CDR3aa: CSVGSLGYNEQFF
j_gene: TRBJ2-1
abundance: NA
v_gene: TRBV29-1
d_gene: NA

CDR3nt: TGTGCCAGCAGGGAGACAGGGGCGGGCACAGATACGCAGTATTTT
CDR3aa: CASRETGAGTDTQYF
j_gene: TRBJ2-3
abundance: NA
v_gene: TRBV6-5
d_gene: TRBD1

CDR3nt: TGTGCCAGCAGCCGGGGAGGGGGATGGACTGAAGCTTTCTTT
CDR3aa: CASSRGGGWTEAFF
j_gene: TRBJ1-1
abundance: NA
v_gene: TRBV5-4
d_gene: NA

CDR3nt: TGCGCCAGCAGCTTGACTAGCGGGACGAACACCGGGGAGCTGTTTTTT
CDR3aa: CASSLTSGTNTGELFF
j_gene: TRBJ2-2
abundance: few
v_gene: TRBV5-1
d_gene: TRBD2

CDR3nt: TGTGCCAGCAGTTTCTCATGGCCAAGACAAGAGACCCAGTACTTC
CDR3aa: CASSFSWPRQETQYF
j_gene: TRBJ2-5
abundance: NA
v_gene: TRBV28
d_gene: NA

CDR3nt: TGCGCCAGCAGTGTTGGGGGGCAAGAGACCCAGTACTTC
CDR3aa: CASSVGGQETQYF
j_gene: TRBJ2-5
abundance: NA
v_gene: TRBV10-2
d_gene: NA

CDR3nt: TGTGCCAGCAGCCCCTTAGCGGGTAACGGGAAGAACACTGAAGCTTTCTTT
CDR3aa: CASSPLAGNGKNTEAFF
j_gene: TRBJ1-1
abundance: NA
v_gene: TRBV14
d_gene: NA

CDR3nt: TGCAGTGACGATCGGAACACTGAAGCTTTCTTT
CDR3aa: CSDDRNTEAFF
j_gene: TRBJ1-1
abundance: NA
v_gene: TRBV20-1
d_gene: NA

CDR3nt: TGTGCCAGCAGTTACTCGAGAGGGGGTGGATACGAGCAGTACTTC
CDR3aa: CASSYSRGGGYEQYF
j_gene: TRBJ2-7
abundance: NA
v_gene: TRBV6-5
d_gene: NA

CDR3nt: TGTGCCAGCAGTGACGGGAGAAGGCCAGATACGCAGTATTTT
CDR3aa: CASSDGRRPDTQYF
j_gene: TRBJ2-3
abundance: NA
v_gene: TRBV2
d_gene: NA

CDR3nt: TGTGCCACTCCGTACAGGGCGAACACTGAAGCTTTCTTT
CDR3aa: CATPYRANTEAFF
j_gene: TRBJ1-1
abundance: once
v_gene: TRBV2
d_gene: NA

CDR3nt: TGTGCCAGGAGACAAACAGGGGGGAATTCACCCCTCCACTTT
CDR3aa: CARRQTGGNSPLHF
j_gene: TRBJ1-6
abundance: NA
v_gene: TRBV2
d_gene: TRBD1

CDR3nt: TGTGCCAGCAGCGCTGCAGGGACCATGAACACTGAAGCTTTCTTT
CDR3aa: CASSAAGTMNTEAFF
j_gene: TRBJ1-1
abundance: NA
v_gene: TRBV9
d_gene: NA

CDR3nt: TGCAGCGTTGTTCTTAACACTGAAGCTTTCTTT
CDR3aa: CSVVLNTEAFF
j_gene: TRBJ1-1
abundance: NA
v_gene: TRBV29-1
d_gene: NA

CDR3nt: TGTGCCAGCAGCGTCGGGGGAGGTGTAGCGGGAAACACCATATATTTT
CDR3aa: CASSVGGGVAGNTIYF
j_gene: TRBJ1-3
abundance: NA
v_gene: TRBV9
d_gene: NA

CDR3nt: TGTGCCAGCAGCTTGTACGGCGGGAGCGGAAATGAGCAGTTCTTC
CDR3aa: CASSLYGGSGNEQFF
j_gene: TRBJ2-1
abundance: NA
v_gene: TRBV5-4
d_gene: TRBD2

CDR3nt: TGTGCCAGCAGCGCCTCCAGAGGGACCCAGTACTTC
CDR3aa: CASSASRGTQYF
j_gene: TRBJ2-5
abundance: NA
v_gene: TRBV7-3
d_gene: NA

CDR3nt: TGTGCCAGCAGCCCGGTTACGAAGACCCAGTACTTC
CDR3aa: CASSPVTKTQYF
j_gene: TRBJ2-5
abundance: NA
v_gene: TRBV7-9
d_gene: NA

CDR3nt: TGTGCCAGCAGCGCAAATTTGAGGCAGTTCTTC
CDR3aa: CASSANLRQFF
j_gene: TRBJ2-1
abundance: NA
v_gene: TRBV7-9
d_gene: NA

CDR3nt: TGTGCCAGCAGATCCCAACAGGGATCCAAAAACATTCAGTACTTC
CDR3aa: CASRSQQGSKNIQYF
j_gene: TRBJ2-4
abundance: NA
v_gene: TRBV28
d_gene: NA

CDR3nt: TGCGCCAGCAGCCAAGATCGCCAGGGAGGTGGTGGCTACACCTTC
CDR3aa: CASSQDRQGGGGYTF
j_gene: TRBJ1-2
abundance: NA
v_gene: TRBV4-3
d_gene: NA

CDR3nt: TGCGCCAGCAGTCAATCCAAGGGACAGGGGTGGGGAAACATTCAGTACTTC
CDR3aa: CASSQSKGQGWGNIQYF
j_gene: TRBJ2-4
abundance: NA
v_gene: TRBV23-1
d_gene: TRBD1

CDR3nt: TGCGCCAGCAGCTTGGACCCGGGACGGAACTATGGCTACACCTTC
CDR3aa: CASSLDPGRNYGYTF
j_gene: TRBJ1-2
abundance: NA
v_gene: TRBV5-1
d_gene: NA

CDR3nt: TGTGCCAGCAGACCTACCGGGACAGCTAACTATGGCTACACCTTC
CDR3aa: CASRPTGTANYGYTF
j_gene: TRBJ1-2
abundance: NA
v_gene: TRBV6-2/TRBV6-3
d_gene: TRBD1

CDR3nt: TGTGCCAGCTCACCAAGTCTAAGCAGAGAAGATGGCTACACCTTC
CDR3aa: CASSPSLSREDGYTF
j_gene: TRBJ1-2
abundance: once
v_gene: TRBV18
d_gene: NA

CDR3nt: TGTGCCAGCCGGAGGGTGGCAGATACGCAGTATTTT
CDR3aa: CASRRVADTQYF
j_gene: TRBJ2-3
abundance: NA
v_gene: TRBV2
d_gene: NA

CDR3nt: TGTGCCAGCAGCCAAGAGTGGGACAGGAATGAAAAACTGTTTTTT
CDR3aa: CASSQEWDRNEKLFF
j_gene: TRBJ1-4
abundance: NA
v_gene: TRBV4-2
d_gene: TRBD1

CDR3nt: TGTGCCAGCAGTCCCCGAGGCTGGGGGTTACGGGGGGACCAAGAGACCCAGTACTTC
CDR3aa: CASSPRGWGLRGDQETQYF
j_gene: TRBJ2-5
abundance: NA
v_gene: TRBV27
d_gene: TRBD2

CDR3nt: TGTGCCAGCAGCCTCAAAAGGACAGGAGGACGGGGCTACACCTTC
CDR3aa: CASSLKRTGGRGYTF
j_gene: TRBJ1-2
abundance: NA
v_gene: TRBV7-9
d_gene: TRBD1

CDR3nt: TGTGCCAGCAGCGTAGCTCACAGGGGTCGGTACTTC
CDR3aa: CASSVAHRGRYF
j_gene: TRBJ2-5
abundance: NA
v_gene: TRBV9
d_gene: TRBD1